This T cell receptor (beta chain) was captured in a study of T cell responses to AZD1222 COVID-19 vaccine. Turning to the study itself: Timing groups of about 4 and about 12 weeks for second doses were pooled.

The repertoire was sequenced with immunoSEQ multiplex PCR; TCRdb's copy has only in-frame clones and lacks some. The data hold roughly 80,000 clones, with about 88% observed a single time. With regard to this clone: The antigen remains undetermined.

Study-wide findings and caveats: Unmutated regions of variants are reportedly targeted by nearly half of spike-specific TCRs. Baseline serology detected seropositivity in only six or seven AZD1222 recipients. The donors showed a predominance of white British ancestry and of females, with possible underestimation of clonal diversity.

V lost 1 base and J lost 4; bases outside the gene matches: 5. The CDR3 covers 16 residues. Germline V lookup: CDR1 LGHDT, CDR2 YNNKEL (reference sequence). This TCR came from an adult in good health. The specimen comprised peripheral blood, sampled on day 0 of AZD1222 vaccination. The chain is built from TRBV3-1 (or the pseudogene TRBV3-2) and TRBJ2-1; 9 bases align to TRBD2. Here the CDR3 DNA reads TGTGCCAGCAGCCAAGGGGGGCTAGCGGGATACAATGAGCAGTTCTTC. Translated, it gives CASSQGGLAGYNEQFF.